This T cell receptor (beta chain) originates from a study of a mutant IDH1 vaccine in newly diagnosed glioma. Study-level information: Radiotherapy alone preceded vaccination by 4-6 weeks; alternatively, vaccination started with temozolomide cycles. Study-wide results and limits: Altogether, approximately 93% of patients exhibited vaccine-induced immune responses.

Sequencing was performed with immunoSEQ multiplex PCR; in TCRdb, only in-frame clones are kept and a portion is missing. The sample has more than 40,000 clones; around 80% are singletons. Time point of the sample: week 5, during vaccination. Doses comprised 300 ug of mutant IDH1 20-mer peptide each, plus topical imiquimod. There are 15 residues in the CDR3. Trimming removed 6 bases at V and 7 bases at J, with 21 bases between. Per the germline V gene, CDR1 is MGHRA and CDR2 is YSYEKL. About this clone: Its antigen is still unknown.

Specimen: PBMCs, collected from a glioma patient whose treatment included an IDH1 peptide vaccine. This receptor was taken from a woman aged 40-49 years with glioma. The gene calls are TRBV4-1 and TRBJ1-2, with D possibly TRBD1 on 6 matching bases. CDR3 sequence reads: CASSRGPGVAGGYTF. CDR3 sequence (DNA): TGCGCCAGCAGTCGGGGGCCGGGCGTCGCAGGTGGCTACACCTTC.